This T cell receptor beta chain was recorded in a study of T cell clones after liver transplantation. Study-level background: Third-party-reactive TCRbeta sequences from pre-transplant mixed lymphocyte reactions served as antigen-independent comparators. General study points: A larger donor-reactive than third-party decline suggested partial antigen-specific deletion. In two subjects, few donor cells limited the measurable donor-reactive repertoire.

Germline-derived CDR1 and CDR2 are MDHEN and SYDVKM. Trimming pared 8 bases from V and 4 bases from J, leaving 12 bases between. The CDR3 extends over 13 amino acids. Note on this clone: What it recognizes is unknown.

Assay: immunoSEQ multiplex PCR; the TCRdb copy retains only in-frame clones and omits some. The data show approximately 100,000 clones, roughly 80% seen once. The material sequenced was CD4+ T cells from blood, taken before liver transplant. The TCR originated in a human donor who received a liver transplant. V gene TRBV28 combines with J gene TRBJ1-5; no clear D gene. The CDR3 sequence is CASQEIRNQPQHF. In DNA form, the CDR3 reads TGTGCCAGCCAGGAAATTAGGAATCAGCCCCAGCATTTT.